Below are 31 T cell receptor beta chains sequenced from a single sample in a study of blood T cells in healthy people across ages. The authors ran a second PCR of about 6 to 11 cycles using a sample-barcoded 5' primer and a J-beta primer mix. MiXCR, applied by TCRdb to the 5' RACE reads, yields one record per CDR3 protein. Of more than 900,000 distinct CDR3 sequences in the sample, roughly 28% were seen once. The same data also went into a second study, on T cells of mothers and their children.

Sequenced sample: blood. The receptors were sampled from a woman between 40 and 50 years old in good health.

This chain uses TRBV6-6 with TRBJ2-3; the match to TRBD2 covers 10 bases. This CDR3 is 18 amino acids long. V shed 6 bases and J 10 bases; nucleotides not matched to a gene: 22. The germline V gene encodes CDR1 MNHNY and CDR2 SVGAGI (reference sequence). CDR3 sequence reads: CASSRTSGASGTQIAQYF. The CDR3 DNA follows: TGTGCCAGCAGCCGCACTAGCGGGGCGTCGGGGACACAGATTGCGCAGTATTTT.

The chain has TRBV15 and TRBJ1-3, with D possibly being TRBD1 (5 bases). The CDR3 is 13 amino acids. Germline V gene data show CDR1 as LNHNV and CDR2 as YYDKDF (reference sequence). V dropped 5 bases and J dropped 4 bases, with 9 bases sitting between them. In DNA, the CDR3 is TGTGCCACCAGCCCAGGGTACGGAAACACCATATATTTT. It translates to CATSPGYGNTIYF.

The CDR3 loop is CATDPDRGGYEQYF. In nucleotides, the CDR3 is TGTGCCACCGATCCTGACAGGGGAGGTTACGAGCAGTACTTC. The chain couples TRBV25-1 to TRBJ2-7; 8 positions agree with TRBD1. Germline CDR1 reads MGHDK; CDR2 reads SYGVNS. CDR3 length equals 14 residues. With 10 bases clipped from V and 4 bases from J, the junction kept 12 bases outside the gene matches.

The V call is TRBV20-1, the J call TRBJ2-5, with 7 bases matching TRBD1. After removal of 4 bases from V and 4 bases from J, the junction contained 21 bases not matched to a gene. Per germline, CDR1 DFQATT and CDR2 SNEGSKA (reference sequence). The CDR3 contains 18 residues. The CDR3, as DNA: TGCAGTGCTACCACCTACGACGCCCAGCAGGGGGACAGAGAGACCCAGTACTTC. This gives the protein CSATTYDAQQGDRETQYF.

V usage is TRBV9 and J usage is TRBJ2-1; 9 positions agree with TRBD1. Germline CDR1 reads SGDLS; CDR2 reads YYNGEE. The CDR3 runs to 17 residues. The V segment lost 4 bases and the J segment 4 bases; nucleotides outside the gene matches: 12. CDR3 region: CASSPRRIGTGYNEQFF. The CDR3 bases are TGTGCCAGCAGCCCGAGAAGGATCGGGACAGGGTACAATGAGCAGTTCTTC.

V usage is TRBV20-1 and J usage is TRBJ1-5; TRBD1 might be the D (5 bases). Germline V gene data show CDR1 as DFQATT and CDR2 as SNEGSKA (reference sequence). The V and J ends lost 0 bases and 4 bases respectively, with 13 bases between them. The CDR3 has 15 residues. The CDR3 coding sequence is TGCAGTGCTAGAGATCCTGGACAACCAAATCAGCCCCAGCATTTT. Residues: CSARDPGQPNQPQHF.

This clonotype was counted between two and nine times. The chain uses TRBV20-1 and TRBJ2-1; TRBD2 matches at 7 bases. The CDR3 is 14 residues long. After removal of 5 bases from V and 9 bases from J, the junction contained 13 bases not matched to a gene. The germline CDR1 and CDR2 sequences are DFQATT and SNEGSKA (reference sequence). Here the CDR3 reads CSAAGGISTGEQFF. The DNA for the CDR3 is TGCAGTGCTGCCGGGGGGATCTCCACGGGTGAGCAGTTCTTC.

As for this clonotype: A much larger clone sits a single nucleotide away, making a read error possible. V is TRBV6-5 and J is TRBJ2-5, with TRBD2 identical over 7 bases. The J call is uncertain, as TRBJ2-1 better fits the DNA end. Germline CDR1 is MNHEY and CDR2 is SVGAGI. This CDR3 has 15 residues. CDR3 amino acids: CASSYGGGIQETQFF. As DNA, the CDR3 is TGTGCCAGCAGTTACGGGGGGGGAATCCAAGAGACCCAGTTCTTC.

In its sample, this clonotype was seen a few times. This sequence joins TRBV7-2 and TRBJ2-1, with D perhaps assigned TRBD1 or TRBD2 (5 bases each). This CDR3 spans 14 amino acids. V was cut by 5 bases and J by 10 bases, with 18 bases left in between. Germline assignment: CDR1 SGHTA and CDR2 FQGNSA. The CDR3 DNA reads TGTGCCAGCAGCCCCTGGGGGATGCGAGAAGAGCAGTTCTTC. It encodes CASSPWGMREEQFF. Combining the CDR3 with reference TRBV7-2 and TRBJ2-1 gives the whole variable domain GAGVSQSPSNKVTEKGKDVELRCDPISGHTALYWYRQSLGQGLEFLIYFQGNSAPDKSGLPSDRFSAERTGGSVSTLTIQRTQQEDSAVYLCASSPWGMREEQFFGPGTRLTVL.

This chain connects TRBV13 to TRBJ2-1; weak D call: TRBD1 (5 bases). CDR3 size: 17 residues. Germline V gives CDR1 PRHDT, CDR2 FYEKMQ (reference sequence). V was pared by 5 bases and J by 1 base, with 18 bases between. CDR3 nucleotide sequence: TGTGCCAGCAGCCTGCCAGGGTCCCTCAGATCCTACAATGAGCAGTTCTTC. Its protein is CASSLPGSLRSYNEQFF. The whole variable domain, filled in from reference TRBV13 and TRBJ2-1, reads AAGVIQSPRHLIKEKRETATLKCYPIPRHDTVYWYQQGPGQDPQFLISFYEKMQSDKGSIPDRFSAQQFSDYHSELNMSSLELGDSALYFCASSLPGSLRSYNEQFFGPGTRLTVL.

To note about this clonotype: A much larger clonotype is one base distant, so this may be a read error. This sequence joins TRBV5-1 and TRBJ2-5; the match to TRBD1 covers 8 bases. The DNA end is a closer match to TRBJ2-7, so the J assignment may be wrong. Germline values: CDR1 SGHRS, CDR2 YFSETQ. The CDR3 consists of 14 residues. CDR3 region: CASSWGQGAIEQYF. The CDR3 DNA sequence: TGCGCCAGCAGCTGGGGGCAGGGGGCGATCGAGCAGTACTTC.

This clonotype has a count of ten or more. V usage is TRBV28 and J usage is TRBJ2-7, with 8 bases lining up with TRBD1. CDR3 size: 18 residues. CDR1 is MDHEN, CDR2 SYDVKM, per germline. V gave up 4 bases and J gave up 2 bases; unmatched junction bases: 16. The CDR3 region is CASSSTVSSRGRAYEQYF. In DNA form, the CDR3 reads TGTGCCAGCAGTTCCACTGTTTCGTCCAGGGGGCGGGCCTACGAGCAGTACTTC.

Regarding this clonotype: This may arise from a read error, as a much more abundant clone is one base away. The chain links TRBV12-3 or TRBV12-4 to TRBJ2-1; a weak D match, TRBD2 (5 bases). The end of the DNA aligns better with TRBJ2-7, so the J call may be wrong. The CDR3 covers 15 residues. The chain's CDR3 is CASSVARRSYNEQYF. For the CDR3, the DNA is TGTGCCAGCAGTGTAGCGAGACGCTCCTACAATGAGCAGTACTTC.

The V and J genes are TRBV4-2 and TRBJ2-4; the D gene is possibly TRBD1 (6 bases). CDR1 and CDR2 from the germline V gene are LGHNA and YNFKEQ. The CDR3 runs 17 residues. Trimming removed 0 bases from V and 5 bases from J, with 17 bases in between. CDR3 sequence reads: CASSQDWTDTFENIQYF. CDR3 sequence (DNA): TGTGCCAGCAGCCAAGACTGGACAGATACCTTCGAAAACATTCAGTACTTC.

The gene calls are TRBV25-1 and TRBJ2-5; D is unclear. Germline V CDR1 and CDR2: MGHDK, SYGVNS. The CDR3 is 14 residues long. Trimming took 1 base from V and 3 from J, leaving 9 bases between them. Here the CDR3 DNA reads TGTGCCAGCAGTGAATTTGGCCGCAAAGAGACCCAGTACTTC. The encoded protein is CASSEFGRKETQYF.

This clonotype was found a few times. The junction shows a germline mismatch at one end, possibly a read error. This rearrangement joins TRBV2 to TRBJ2-5; TRBD2 agrees at 9 bases. The CDR3 length is 14 residues. Germline assignment: CDR1 SNHLY and CDR2 FYNNEI. The CDR3 is CASSESLSGGTRYF. DNA of the CDR3: TGTGCCAGCAGTGAAAGCCTGAGCGGGGGGACCCGGTACTTC.

This clonotype appeared a few times. V and J are TRBV6-1 and TRBJ2-4, with a tentative D call TRBD1 (6 bases). The CDR3 is 15 residues long. V dropped 4 bases and J dropped 13 bases, with 23 bases sitting between them. Germline V gives CDR1 MNHNS, CDR2 SASEGT. The CDR3 reads CASSGWDTSNNEQYF. DNA of the CDR3: TGTGCCAGCAGTGGCTGGGACACGTCAAACAATGAGCAGTACTTC.

The chain has TRBV12-3 or TRBV12-4 and TRBJ1-5, with 8 bases fitting TRBD1. The CDR3 has 14 amino acids. The ends lost 5 bases at V and 3 bases at J; junction bases unmatched: 3. CDR3 sequence reads: CASSQTGVNQPQHF. The CDR3 nucleotides read TGTGCCAGCAGTCAGACAGGGGTCAATCAGCCCCAGCATTTT.

A word on this clonotype: At one end, the junction sequence differs from germline, possibly due to a read error. The chain combines TRBV6-5 with TRBJ1-5; D is perhaps TRBD1 (6 bases). This CDR3 has 13 amino acids. Germline V gene sequence: CDR1 MNHEY, CDR2 SVGAGI. The CDR3 sequence is CASSTGTNQPQHF. In nucleotides, the CDR3 is TGCGCCAGCAGTACCGGGACAAATCAGCCCCAGCATTTT.

The rearrangement uses TRBV5-1 and TRBJ1-1; no firm D call. Looked up from germline, CDR1 is SGHRS and CDR2 is YFSETQ. V lost 0 bases and J 0 bases, leaving 9 bases between the germline ends. The CDR3 runs 15 residues. The chain's CDR3 is CASSLVGPMNTEAFF. In DNA, the CDR3 is TGCGCCAGCAGCTTGGTGGGCCCGATGAACACTGAAGCTTTCTTT.

The rearrangement uses TRBV21-1 and TRBJ1-4; TRBD1 is the table's D call, not checked against the DNA. TRBV21-1 is a listed pseudogene. This CDR3 is 19 amino acids long. CDR3 in DNA: TGTGCCAGCAGCAAATACGCGACAGGGCCCAACGCAACTAATGAAAAACTGTTTTTT. Protein product: CASSKYATGPNATNEKLFF.

J is TRBJ1-2 and V is TRBV4-3; D is undetermined. Germline loops: CDR1 LGHNA, CDR2 YSLEER. The length of the CDR3 is 13 residues. The V and J ends lost 3 bases and 6 bases respectively, with 11 bases between them. DNA of the CDR3: TGCGCCAGCAGCCAGGTGGGAGGACATGGCTACACCTTC. Translation gives CASSQVGGHGYTF.

This clonotype was recorded a few times. A read error may account for a junction end that differs from germline. This sequence joins TRBV3-1 and TRBJ1-2, with 7 bases lining up with TRBD1. CDR1 is LGHDT and CDR2 is YNNKEL in the germline V gene (reference sequence). The CDR3 is 16 amino acids. The CDR3 coding sequence is TGTGTCAGCAGCCAAGATCTCAAGACAGGGTGGTATGGCTACACCTTC. It is translated as CVSSQDLKTGWYGYTF.

A word on this clonotype: This may come from a read error, since a much larger clone is one base off. The gene calls are TRBV29-1 and TRBJ2-1; D gene uncertain. Germline loops: CDR1 SQVTM, CDR2 ANQGSEA. This CDR3 has 15 residues. The ends were cut back, 0 bases at V and 10 bases at J, with 19 bases in the middle. For the CDR3, the DNA is TGCAGCGTTGAAGATCTAGGCCAAGGCTCCTACGAGCAGTTCTTC. Translation: CSVEDLGQGSYEQFF.

The chain recombines TRBV28 with TRBJ2-5; 7 bases align to TRBD1. The DNA end is a closer match to TRBJ2-7, so the J assignment may be wrong. The CDR3 is 15 amino acids. The germline V gene has CDR1 MDHEN and CDR2 SYDVKM. CDR3 residues: CASSVRGRGYGEQYF. The CDR3 DNA follows: TGTGCCAGCAGTGTCCGGGGCAGGGGGTATGGCGAGCAGTACTTC.

This clonotype was found a few times. The chain recombines TRBV4-3 with TRBJ2-3; D perhaps matches TRBD1 (5 bases). Germline V CDR1 and CDR2: LGHNA, YSLEER. V lost 0 bases, J lost 1 base, and 8 bases lay in between. The CDR3 is made up of 15 amino acids. The CDR3 DNA follows: TGCGCCAGCAGCCAAGATATGACAGGCACAGATACGCAGTATTTT. Encoded protein: CASSQDMTGTDTQYF.

This CDR3 reads CASRGSINSYEQYF. The DNA of the CDR3 is TGCGCCAGTAGGGGATCCATAAACTCCTACGAGCAGTACTTC. The V call is TRBV10-2, the J call TRBJ2-7; TRBD1 is a possible D gene (5 bases). Trimming pared 9 bases from V and 0 bases from J, leaving 15 bases between. Germline V lookup: CDR1 WSHSY, CDR2 SAAADI. This CDR3 spans 14 amino acids.

The count of this clonotype is one. The chain has TRBV7-2 and TRBJ2-4, with TRBD2 as a possible D gene (7 bases). The last part of the DNA fits TRBJ2-5 better; the J call may be wrong. CDR1 SGHTA and CDR2 FQGNSA come from the germline V gene. The CDR3 is 13 amino acids. The CDR3 loop reads CASSLGAGATQYF. The CDR3 DNA sequence: TGTGCCAGCAGCTTAGGTGCGGGGGCGACCCAGTACTTC.

This clonotype was seen ten or more times. The chain uses TRBV6-2 or TRBV6-3 and TRBJ2-7; the D call may be TRBD1 or TRBD2 (5 bases each). The CDR3 totals 15 residues. The germline V and J ends were trimmed by 1 base and 4 bases, with 14 bases remaining between them. In germline, CDR1 is MNHEY, CDR2 SVGEGT. CDR3 DNA sequence: TGTGCCAGCAGTTACTTGCGGCTGGGGGATTACGAGCAGTACTTC. Its protein is CASSYLRLGDYEQYF.

This clonotype has at least ten counts. The gene calls are TRBV20-1 and TRBJ1-1, with D possibly TRBD1 on 5 matching bases. V was pared by 8 bases and J by 0 bases, with 13 bases between. The CDR3 is 13 amino acids. The germline gives CDR1 DFQATT, CDR2 SNEGSKA (reference sequence). DNA for the CDR3: TGCAGTCCCAGGACAACCATGAACACTGAAGCTTTCTTT. This codes for CSPRTTMNTEAFF.

This clonotype appeared a single time. V is TRBV20-1 and J is TRBJ1-1; no clear D. V was clipped by 0 bases and J by 1 base, with 6 bases between them. The CDR3 spans 13 residues. In germline, CDR1 is DFQATT, CDR2 SNEGSKA (reference sequence). CDR3 amino acids: CSARESGNTEAFF. DNA for the CDR3: TGCAGTGCTAGAGAGTCAGGGAACACTGAAGCTTTCTTT.